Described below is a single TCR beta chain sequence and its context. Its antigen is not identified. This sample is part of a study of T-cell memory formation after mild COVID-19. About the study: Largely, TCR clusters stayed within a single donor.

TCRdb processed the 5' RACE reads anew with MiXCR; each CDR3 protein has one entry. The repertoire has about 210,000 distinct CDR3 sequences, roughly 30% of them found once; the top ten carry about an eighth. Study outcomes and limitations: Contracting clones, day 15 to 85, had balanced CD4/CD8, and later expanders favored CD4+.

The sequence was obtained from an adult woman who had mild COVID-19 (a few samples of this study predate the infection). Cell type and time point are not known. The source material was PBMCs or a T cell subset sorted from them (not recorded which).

The CDR3 is CASSPDGTTAYEQYF. DNA of the CDR3: TGTGCCAGCTCCCCAGATGGCACTACGGCCTACGAGCAGTACTTC. The chain uses TRBV18 and TRBJ2-7; D gene ambiguous. Trimming took 6 bases from V and 2 from J, leaving 17 bases between them. The CDR3 sequence is 15 residues long. CDR1 is KGHSH and CDR2 is LQKENI in the germline V gene.